These 4 T cell receptor beta chains came from one sample sequenced in a study of regulatory T cells in long-lasting Graves disease. To make TCR beta libraries, researchers used iRepertoire HTBI primers and Arm-PCR of CDR3 regions. TCRdb analysed the multiplex PCR reads with MiXCR anew, one entry per CDR3 protein. The table has 350,000 to 500,000 distinct CDR3 sequences, around 23% seen once. Time point: persistent/refractory GD, antithyroid drugs over 5 years with positive TRAb. From PBMCs, RNA was extracted and then used to make the TCR library. Sequenced here: peripheral blood mononuclear cells (PBMCs), sampled when the disease was refractory, from a patient treated with antithyroid drugs. These receptors all come from a female donor with Graves disease.

There are many counts of this clonotype. J is TRBJ1-1 and V is TRBV27, with D possibly matching TRBD1 (5 bases). The V end lost 1 base, the J end lost 6 bases, and 15 bases lay between the germline ends. CDR1 and CDR2 from the germline V gene are MNHEY and SMNVEV (reference sequence). The CDR3 has 15 residues. The CDR3 DNA is TGTGCCAGCAGTTTATTTGGGCAGGGAGGACCTGAAGCTTTCTTT. This codes for CASSLFGQGGPEAFF.

The chain recombines TRBV5-1 with TRBJ2-1; 12 bases are shared with TRBD2. CDR1 and CDR2 from the germline V gene are SGHRS and YFSETQ. CDR3 length equals 16 residues. The J segment lost 6 bases and the V segment lost 0 bases, leaving 4 bases of the junction unmatched. The CDR3 sequence is CASSLVLAGGRNEQFF. In DNA, the CDR3 is TGCGCCAGCAGCTTGGTACTAGCGGGAGGCCGCAATGAGCAGTTCTTC.

The rearrangement links TRBV20-1 to TRBJ1-2, with D hard to call. Germline V lookup: CDR1 DFQATT, CDR2 SNEGSKA (reference sequence). The CDR3 is 12 amino acids. V was pared by 0 bases and J by 5 bases, with 7 bases between. The DNA of the CDR3 is TGCAGTGCTAGAGATATGGGGTATGGCTACACCTTC. Encoded protein: CSARDMGYGYTF.

This clonotype was recorded many times. The chain uses TRBV20-1 and TRBJ1-1; D is perhaps TRBD1 (6 bases). V lost 5 bases to trimming and J lost 1 base, with 8 bases between them. Germline values: CDR1 DFQATT, CDR2 SNEGSKA (reference sequence). The CDR3 runs 12 residues. In nucleotides, the CDR3 is TGCAGTGCTGCCAGGGGGAACACTGAAGCTTTCTTT. It yields the protein CSAARGNTEAFF.